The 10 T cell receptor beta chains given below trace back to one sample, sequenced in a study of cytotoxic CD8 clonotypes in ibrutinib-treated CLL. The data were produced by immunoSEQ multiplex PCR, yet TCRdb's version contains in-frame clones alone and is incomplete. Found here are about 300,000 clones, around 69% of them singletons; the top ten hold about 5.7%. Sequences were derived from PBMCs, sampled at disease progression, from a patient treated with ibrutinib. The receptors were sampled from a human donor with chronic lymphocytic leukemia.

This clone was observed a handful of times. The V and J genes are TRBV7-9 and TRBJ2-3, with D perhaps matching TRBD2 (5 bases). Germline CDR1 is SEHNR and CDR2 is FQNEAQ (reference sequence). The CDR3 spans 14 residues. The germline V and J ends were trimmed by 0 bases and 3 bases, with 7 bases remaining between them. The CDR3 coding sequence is TGTGCCAGCAGCTTAGCGGGAGTGACAGATACGCAGTATTTT. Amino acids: CASSLAGVTDTQYF.

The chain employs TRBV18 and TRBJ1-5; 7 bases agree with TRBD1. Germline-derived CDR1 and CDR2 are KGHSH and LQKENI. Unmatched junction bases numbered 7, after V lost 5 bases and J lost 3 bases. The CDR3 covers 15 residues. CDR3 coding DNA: TGTGCCAGCTCATTTAGGACAGGCAACAATCAGCCCCAGCATTTT. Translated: CASSFRTGNNQPQHF.

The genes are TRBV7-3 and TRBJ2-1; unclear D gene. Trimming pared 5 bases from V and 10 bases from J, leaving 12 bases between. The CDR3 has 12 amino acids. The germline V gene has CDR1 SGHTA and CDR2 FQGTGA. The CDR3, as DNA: TGTGCCAGCAGCCCCGGAGTGGGCGAGCAGTTCTTC. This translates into CASSPGVGEQFF.

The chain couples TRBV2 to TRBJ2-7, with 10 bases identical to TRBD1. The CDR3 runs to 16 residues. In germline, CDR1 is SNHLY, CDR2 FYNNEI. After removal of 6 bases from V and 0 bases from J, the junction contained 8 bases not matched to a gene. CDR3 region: CASSTSRDRGSYEQYF. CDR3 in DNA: TGTGCCAGCAGCACGAGCCGGGACAGGGGCTCCTACGAGCAGTACTTC.

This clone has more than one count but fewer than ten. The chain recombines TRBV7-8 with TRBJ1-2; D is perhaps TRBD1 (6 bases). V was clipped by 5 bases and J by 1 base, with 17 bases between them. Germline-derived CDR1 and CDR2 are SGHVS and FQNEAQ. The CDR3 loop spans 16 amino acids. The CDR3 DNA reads TGTGCCAGCAGCGCTAGGGGGGTTGATGGTAACTATGGCTACACCTTC. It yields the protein CASSARGVDGNYGYTF.

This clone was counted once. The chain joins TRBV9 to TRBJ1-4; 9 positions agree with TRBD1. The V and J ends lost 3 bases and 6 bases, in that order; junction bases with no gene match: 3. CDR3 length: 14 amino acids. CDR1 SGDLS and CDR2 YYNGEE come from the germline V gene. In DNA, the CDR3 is TGTGCCAGCAGCGGAGGGACAGGGCATGAAAAACTGTTTTTT. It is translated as CASSGGTGHEKLFF.

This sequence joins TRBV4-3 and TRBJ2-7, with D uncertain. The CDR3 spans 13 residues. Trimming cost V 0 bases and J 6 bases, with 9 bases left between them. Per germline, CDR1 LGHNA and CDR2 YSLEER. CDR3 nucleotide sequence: TGCGCCAGCAGCCAAGATGGAACCGGCGAGCAGTACTTC. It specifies CASSQDGTGEQYF.

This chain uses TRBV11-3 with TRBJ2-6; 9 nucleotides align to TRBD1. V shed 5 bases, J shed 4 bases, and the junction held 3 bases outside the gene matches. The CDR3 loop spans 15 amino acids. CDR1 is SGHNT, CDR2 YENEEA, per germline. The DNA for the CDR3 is TGTGCCAGCAGCGGGACAGGGCCCGGGGCCAACGTCCTGACTTTC. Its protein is CASSGTGPGANVLTF.

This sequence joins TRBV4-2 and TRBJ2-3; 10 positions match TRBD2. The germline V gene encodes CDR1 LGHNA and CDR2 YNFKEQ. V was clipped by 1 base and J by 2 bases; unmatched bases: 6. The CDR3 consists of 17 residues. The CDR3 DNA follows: TGTGCCAGCAGCCAAGTTATTAGCGGGGGGACCACAGATACGCAGTATTTT. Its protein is CASSQVISGGTTDTQYF.

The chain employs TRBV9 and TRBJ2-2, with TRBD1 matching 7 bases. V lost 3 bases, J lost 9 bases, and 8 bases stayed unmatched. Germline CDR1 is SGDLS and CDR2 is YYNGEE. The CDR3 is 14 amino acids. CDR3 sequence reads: CASSAGTALRELFF. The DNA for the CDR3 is TGTGCCAGCAGCGCGGGGACAGCCCTCCGGGAGCTGTTTTTT.